The 23 T cell receptor beta chains in this list originate from one sample, sequenced in a study of T cell responses to AZD1222 COVID-19 vaccine. Data came from immunoSEQ multiplex PCR; TCRdb stores just in-frame clones and leaves some out. The sample yields some 130,000 clones, approximately 92% seen once. Specimen: peripheral blood, collected 28 days after the second AZD1222 dose. Source of these receptors: an adult who received the AZD1222 COVID-19 vaccine.

V is TRBV10-3 and J is TRBJ1-1, with 7 bases matching TRBD1. Germline trimming cut 3 bases from V and 4 bases from J; bases unmatched to any gene: 8. The CDR3 spans 15 residues. Germline values: CDR1 ENHRY, CDR2 SYGVKD. CDR3 sequence reads: CAISETDRTGTEAFF. As DNA, the CDR3 is TGTGCCATCAGTGAAACGGACAGGACCGGCACTGAAGCTTTCTTT.

This chain links TRBV28 with TRBJ1-2; no clear D gene. Deletions cut 3 bases from V and 9 bases from J, with 14 bases between. CDR3 length: 13 residues. CDR1 is MDHEN, CDR2 SYDVKM, per germline. Written as DNA, the CDR3 is TGTGCCAGCAGTTTCCAGGTCCCCCGCCGCTACACCTTC. It translates to CASSFQVPRRYTF.

This clone was recorded once. CDR3 region: CASSLRVGSPTGELFF. For the CDR3, the DNA is TGTGCCAGCAGCCTCCGGGTCGGGAGTCCCACCGGGGAGCTGTTTTTT. The chain uses TRBV7-2 and TRBJ2-2, with D perhaps matching TRBD2 (6 bases). V was cut by 5 bases and J by 4 bases, with 17 bases left in between. CDR3 size: 16 residues. Germline-derived CDR1 and CDR2 are SGHTA and FQGNSA.

The chain combines TRBV10-3 with TRBJ1-1; D unclear. Germline V gives CDR1 ENHRY, CDR2 SYGVKD. This CDR3 is built from 9 residues. With 8 bases removed from V and 8 bases from J, the gap between germline ends came to 6 bases. The CDR3 nucleotides are TGTGCCATCGTCCCCGAAGCTTTCTTT. Amino acids: CAIVPEAFF.

The chain has TRBV7-9 and TRBJ1-1, with TRBD1 matching over 7 bases. Per the germline V gene, CDR1 is SEHNR and CDR2 is FQNEAQ (reference sequence). V dropped 1 base and J dropped 2; count of bases not matched to a gene: 10. The CDR3 extends over 17 amino acids. The CDR3 region has the DNA TGTGCCAGCAGCTTAGTCGTTACAGGGGTGGGAAACACTGAAGCTTTCTTT. It encodes CASSLVVTGVGNTEAFF.

The chain joins TRBV4-2 to TRBJ1-3; 9 bases line up with TRBD1. Germline CDR1 and CDR2: LGHNA and YNFKEQ. This CDR3 has 19 amino acids. V dropped 4 bases and J dropped 0; count of bases not matched to a gene: 13. The CDR3, as DNA: TGTGCCAGCAGCCCGATTGTGGGACAGGGTCTTTACTCTGGAAACACCATATATTTT. It yields the protein CASSPIVGQGLYSGNTIYF.

The V gene is TRBV7-2, the J gene TRBJ1-2; 7 nucleotides line up with TRBD1. With 3 bases clipped from V and 1 base from J, the junction kept 8 bases outside the gene matches. Germline lookup yields CDR1 SGHTA and CDR2 FQGNSA. There are 16 residues in the CDR3. DNA of the CDR3: TGTGCCAGCAGCTTCCAATACAGGGGAAGTAACTATGGCTACACCTTC. Its translation: CASSFQYRGSNYGYTF.

The genes are TRBV29-1 and TRBJ1-5; 7 bases map to TRBD1. J lost 4 bases, V lost 8 bases, and 11 bases had no gene match. Germline V lookup: CDR1 SQVTM, CDR2 ANQGSEA. The CDR3 sequence is 14 residues long. The CDR3 spells CSIVTGEGNQPQHF. Here the CDR3 DNA reads TGCAGCATCGTTACAGGGGAGGGTAATCAGCCCCAGCATTTT.

This clone was counted a single time. The rearrangement uses TRBV12-3 or TRBV12-4 and TRBJ2-7; 8 positions match TRBD1. Trimming cost V 3 bases and J 3 bases; bases outside gene matches: 1. The CDR3 runs to 13 residues. In nucleotides, the CDR3 is TGTGCCAGCAGTTTCGGACAGGGCTACGAGCAGTACTTC. Its translation is CASSFGQGYEQYF.

The V call is TRBV6-5, the J call TRBJ1-2; D call uncertain. Germline V gene lookup returns CDR1 MNHEY and CDR2 SVGAGI. CDR3 length equals 13 residues. The V and J ends lost 7 bases and 3 bases respectively, with 12 bases between them. This chain's CDR3 is CASTRGEDYGYTF. In nucleotides, the CDR3 is TGTGCCAGCACCAGAGGAGAGGACTATGGCTACACCTTC.

In this sample, this clone turned up once. The V and J genes are TRBV5-4 and TRBJ2-1; D remains unclear. Germline CDR1 reads SGHNT; CDR2 reads YYREEE (reference sequence). The CDR3 has 15 residues. V lost 0 bases and J 1 base, leaving 8 bases between the germline ends. The CDR3 reads CASSLEVKSYNEQFF. CDR3 DNA: TGTGCCAGCAGCTTGGAGGTTAAATCCTACAATGAGCAGTTCTTC.

The rearrangement joins TRBV12-3 or TRBV12-4 to TRBJ1-1, with D perhaps matching TRBD1 (5 bases). Trimming removed 7 bases at V and 10 bases at J, with 19 bases between. This CDR3 spans 13 amino acids. The DNA of the CDR3 is TGTGCCAGCACCCGGGACCCCCTAGGGAGAGCTTTCTTT. Protein product: CASTRDPLGRAFF.

The rearrangement links TRBV19 to TRBJ2-2; D gene uncertain. This CDR3 contains 12 residues. The germline V gene encodes CDR1 LNHDA and CDR2 SQIVND (reference sequence). Trimming shortened V by 3 bases and J by 6 bases, and 5 bases separated the two germline ends. This CDR3 reads CASSIKAGELFF. The CDR3 region has the DNA TGTGCCAGTAGTATCAAGGCCGGGGAGCTGTTTTTT.

Notes on this clone: The same CDR3 also results from other DNA sequences found in this sample. The chain joins TRBV5-6 to TRBJ1-1; TRBD1 is a possible D gene (6 bases). This CDR3 is built from 13 residues. Germline V gene lookup returns CDR1 SGHDT and CDR2 YYEEEE. V lost 4 bases to trimming and J lost 5 bases, with 12 bases between them. The CDR3 region is CASSLGGGTEAFF. The CDR3 nucleotides read TGTGCCAGCAGCCTGGGAGGGGGGACTGAAGCTTTCTTT.

The gene calls are TRBV5-3 and TRBJ1-1; TRBD1 aligns across 7 bases. TRBV5-3 is an open reading frame, and its role is uncertain. The CDR3 extends over 13 amino acids. V lost 4 bases to trimming and J lost 11 bases; unmatched junction nucleotides: 11. The CDR3 is CARSGGADRRAFF. CDR3 nucleotide sequence: TGTGCCAGAAGCGGGGGAGCGGACAGGAGGGCTTTCTTT.

The rearrangement links TRBV19 to TRBJ1-2; a weak D match, TRBD1 (6 bases). Germline V gene sequence: CDR1 LNHDA, CDR2 SQIVND (reference sequence). The length of the CDR3 is 14 residues. V was shortened by 6 bases and J by 2 bases, with 13 bases between the two germline ends. The DNA of the CDR3 is TGTGCCAGTAGGTCGGGGGCCCCGAACTATGGCTACACCTTC. It specifies CASRSGAPNYGYTF.

DNA of the CDR3: TGTGCCAGCAGCTTAAGGGACAGTTCGGCCGGGGAGCTGTTTTTT. Its translation: CASSLRDSSAGELFF. The gene calls are TRBV11-2 and TRBJ2-2, with 7 bases matching TRBD1. After removal of 2 bases from V and 6 bases from J, the junction contained 6 bases not matched to a gene. The CDR3 is 15 residues long. Germline V gene lookup returns CDR1 SGHAT and CDR2 FQNNGV.

This chain links TRBV29-1 with TRBJ1-2; TRBD1 aligns across 8 bases. CDR1 is SQVTM and CDR2 is ANQGSEA in the germline V gene. V gave up 4 bases and J gave up 1 base; unmatched junction bases: 2. The CDR3 spans 13 residues. CDR3 DNA: TGCAGCGTTGTCACAGGGGGTAACTATGGCTACACCTTC. Its translation: CSVVTGGNYGYTF.

The chain uses TRBV18 and TRBJ1-5; the match to TRBD1 covers 7 bases. Germline trimming cut 2 bases from V and 4 bases from J; bases unmatched to any gene: 2. Germline CDR1 is KGHSH and CDR2 is LQKENI. The CDR3 contains 14 residues. CDR3 sequence reads: CASSPDRVNQPQHF. The CDR3 DNA reads TGTGCCAGCTCACCAGACAGGGTAAATCAGCCCCAGCATTTT.

The J gene is TRBJ2-7, the V gene TRBV27; 11 bases align to TRBD2. This CDR3 region has 15 residues. The ends lost 6 bases at V and 5 bases at J; junction bases unmatched: 9. Germline V lookup: CDR1 MNHEY, CDR2 SMNVEV (reference sequence). The CDR3 loop is CASSPRLAGSHEQYF. DNA for the CDR3: TGTGCCAGCAGCCCTAGACTAGCGGGGTCCCACGAGCAGTACTTC.

As concerns this clone: An end of the junction differs from the germline gene, which may be a read error. The chain couples TRBV3-1 (or the pseudogene TRBV3-2) to TRBJ1-1, with D uncertain. Germline V CDR1 and CDR2: LGHDT, YNNKEL (reference sequence). The CDR3 runs to 12 residues. CDR3 coding DNA: TGTGCCAGCAGCGATATAGGGTCGAGGGCAGAGTTT. Translated: CASSDIGSRAEF.

The rearrangement joins TRBV25-1 to TRBJ1-1; D is unclear. This CDR3 has 12 residues. The germline V gene has CDR1 MGHDK and CDR2 SYGVNS. The V and J ends lost 2 bases and 5 bases respectively, with 6 bases between them. The CDR3 sequence is CASSESETEAFF. CDR3 nucleotides: TGTGCCAGCAGTGAAAGTGAGACTGAAGCTTTCTTT.

This chain uses TRBV27 with TRBJ2-1; 9 bases map to TRBD2. Trimming took 8 bases from V and 9 from J; bases not matched to a gene: 2. The CDR3 is made up of 11 amino acids. Germline assignment: CDR1 MNHEY and CDR2 SMNVEV (reference sequence). The CDR3 region has the DNA TGTGCCAGCTCACTAGCGGGTGAGCAGTTCTTC. Protein sequence: CASSLAGEQFF.